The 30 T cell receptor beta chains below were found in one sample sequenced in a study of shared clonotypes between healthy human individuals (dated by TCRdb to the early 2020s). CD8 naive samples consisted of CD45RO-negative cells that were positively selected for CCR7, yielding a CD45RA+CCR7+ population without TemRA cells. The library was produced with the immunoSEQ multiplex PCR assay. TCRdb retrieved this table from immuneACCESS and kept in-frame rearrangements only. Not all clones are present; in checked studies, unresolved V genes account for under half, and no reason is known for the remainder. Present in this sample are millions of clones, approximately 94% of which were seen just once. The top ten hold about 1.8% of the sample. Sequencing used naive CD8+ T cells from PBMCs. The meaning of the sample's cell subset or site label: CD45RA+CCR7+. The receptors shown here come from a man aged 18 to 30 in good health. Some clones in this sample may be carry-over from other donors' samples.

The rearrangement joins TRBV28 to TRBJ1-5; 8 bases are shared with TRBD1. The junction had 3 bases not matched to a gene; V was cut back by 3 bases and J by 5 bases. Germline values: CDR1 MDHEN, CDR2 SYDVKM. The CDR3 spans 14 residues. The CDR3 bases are TGTGCCAGCAGTTTCGGGACAGGATATCAGCCCCAGCATTTT. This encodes CASSFGTGYQPQHF.

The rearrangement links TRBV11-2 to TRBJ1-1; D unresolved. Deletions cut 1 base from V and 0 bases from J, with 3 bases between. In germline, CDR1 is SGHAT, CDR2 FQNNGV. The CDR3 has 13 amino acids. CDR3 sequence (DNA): TGTGCCAGCAGCTTAGTTATGAACACTGAAGCTTTCTTT. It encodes CASSLVMNTEAFF. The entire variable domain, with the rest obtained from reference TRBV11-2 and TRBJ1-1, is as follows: EAGVAQSPRYKIIEKRQSVAFWCNPISGHATLYWYQQILGQGPKLLIQFQNNGVVDDSQLPKDRFSAERLKGVDSTLKIQPAKLEDSAVYLCASSLVMNTEAFFGQGTRLTVV.

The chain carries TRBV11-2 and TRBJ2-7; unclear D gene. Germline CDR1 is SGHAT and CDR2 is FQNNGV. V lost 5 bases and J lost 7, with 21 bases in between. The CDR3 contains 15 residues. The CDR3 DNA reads TGTGCCAGCAGCCCTACATTAAATAGGGTGGGGGAGCAGTACTTC. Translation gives CASSPTLNRVGEQYF.

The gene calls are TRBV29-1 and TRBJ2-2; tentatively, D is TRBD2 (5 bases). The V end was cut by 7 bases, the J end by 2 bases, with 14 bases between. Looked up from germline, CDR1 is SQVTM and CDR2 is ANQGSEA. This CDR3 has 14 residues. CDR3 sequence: CSAYRTDNTGELFF. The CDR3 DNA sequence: TGCAGCGCCTACCGGACTGACAACACCGGGGAGCTGTTTTTT.

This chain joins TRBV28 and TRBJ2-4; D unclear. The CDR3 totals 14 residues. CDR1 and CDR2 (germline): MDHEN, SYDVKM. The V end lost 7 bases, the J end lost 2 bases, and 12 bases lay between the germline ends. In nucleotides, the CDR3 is TGTGCCAGCACCGTCCAAGGGTCCAAAAACATTCAGTACTTC. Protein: CASTVQGSKNIQYF.

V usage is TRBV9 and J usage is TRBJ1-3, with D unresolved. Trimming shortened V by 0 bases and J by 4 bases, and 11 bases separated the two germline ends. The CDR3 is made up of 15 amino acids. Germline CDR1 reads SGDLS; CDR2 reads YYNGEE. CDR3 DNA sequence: TGTGCCAGCAGCGTAGACTCCCAACCCGGAAACACCATATATTTT. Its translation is CASSVDSQPGNTIYF.

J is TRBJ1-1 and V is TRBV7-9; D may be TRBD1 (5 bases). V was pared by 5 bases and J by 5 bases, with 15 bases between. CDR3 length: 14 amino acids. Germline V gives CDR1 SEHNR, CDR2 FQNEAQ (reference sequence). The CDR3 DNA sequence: TGTGCCAGCAGCGCCACACAGAGGGGAACTGAAGCTTTCTTT. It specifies CASSATQRGTEAFF.

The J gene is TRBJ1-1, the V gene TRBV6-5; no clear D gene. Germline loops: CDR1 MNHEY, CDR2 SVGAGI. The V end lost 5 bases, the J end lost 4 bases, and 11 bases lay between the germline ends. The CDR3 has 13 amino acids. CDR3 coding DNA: TGTGCCAGCAGTCCGGGTCTAGGCACTGAAGCTTTCTTT. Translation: CASSPGLGTEAFF.

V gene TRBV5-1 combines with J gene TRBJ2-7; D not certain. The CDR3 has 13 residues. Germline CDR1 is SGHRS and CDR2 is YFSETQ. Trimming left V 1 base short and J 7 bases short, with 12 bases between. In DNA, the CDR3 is TGCGCCAGCAGCTTGAAATCGACGCGTGAGCAGTACTTC. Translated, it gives CASSLKSTREQYF.

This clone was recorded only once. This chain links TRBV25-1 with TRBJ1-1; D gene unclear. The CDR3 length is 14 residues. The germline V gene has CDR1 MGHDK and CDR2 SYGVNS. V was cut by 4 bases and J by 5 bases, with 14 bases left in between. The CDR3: CASSGERLRTEAFF. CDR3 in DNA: TGTGCCAGCAGTGGGGAGAGACTCCGTACTGAAGCTTTCTTT.

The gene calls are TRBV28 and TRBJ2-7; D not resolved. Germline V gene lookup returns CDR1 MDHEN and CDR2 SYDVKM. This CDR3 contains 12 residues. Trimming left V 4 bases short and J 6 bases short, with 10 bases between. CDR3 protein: CASSSRRAEQYF. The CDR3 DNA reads TGTGCCAGCAGTTCCCGAAGGGCCGAGCAGTACTTC.

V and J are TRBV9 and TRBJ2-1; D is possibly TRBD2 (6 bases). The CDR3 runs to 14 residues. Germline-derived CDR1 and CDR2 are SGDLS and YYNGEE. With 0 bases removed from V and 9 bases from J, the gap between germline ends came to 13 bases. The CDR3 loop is CASSVVTPGGEQFF. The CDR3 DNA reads TGTGCCAGCAGCGTAGTTACCCCCGGGGGTGAGCAGTTCTTC.

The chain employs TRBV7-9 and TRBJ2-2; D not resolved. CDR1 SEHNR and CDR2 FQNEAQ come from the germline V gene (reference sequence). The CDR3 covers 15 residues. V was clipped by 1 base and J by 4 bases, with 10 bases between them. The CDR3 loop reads CASSLEPSLTGELFF. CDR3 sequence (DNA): TGTGCCAGCAGCTTAGAGCCGAGCCTCACCGGGGAGCTGTTTTTT.

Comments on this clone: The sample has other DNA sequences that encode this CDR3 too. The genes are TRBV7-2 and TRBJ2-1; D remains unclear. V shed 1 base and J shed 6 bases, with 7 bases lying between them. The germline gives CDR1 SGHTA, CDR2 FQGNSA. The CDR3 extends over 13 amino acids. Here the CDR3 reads CASSLGLGNEQFF. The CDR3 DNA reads TGTGCCAGCAGCTTAGGGTTAGGCAATGAGCAGTTCTTC.

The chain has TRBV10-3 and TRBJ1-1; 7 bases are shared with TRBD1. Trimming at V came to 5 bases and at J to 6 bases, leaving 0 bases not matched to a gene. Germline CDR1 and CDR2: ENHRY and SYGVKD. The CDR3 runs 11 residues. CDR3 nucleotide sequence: TGTGCCATCAGTACAGGGGCTGAAGCTTTCTTT. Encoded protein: CAISTGAEAFF.

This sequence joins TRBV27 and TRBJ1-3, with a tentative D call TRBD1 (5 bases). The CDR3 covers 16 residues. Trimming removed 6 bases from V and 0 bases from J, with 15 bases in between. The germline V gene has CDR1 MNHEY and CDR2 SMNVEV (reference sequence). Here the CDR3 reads CASRAIRGNSGNTIYF. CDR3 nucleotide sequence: TGTGCCAGCAGGGCTATCCGGGGCAACTCTGGAAACACCATATATTTT.

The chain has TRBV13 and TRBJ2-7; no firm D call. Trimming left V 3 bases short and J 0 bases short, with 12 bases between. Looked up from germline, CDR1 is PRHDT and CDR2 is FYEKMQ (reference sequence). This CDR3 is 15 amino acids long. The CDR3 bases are TGTGCCAGCAGCTTGTCTGCTTATAGCTCCTACGAGCAGTACTTC. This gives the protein CASSLSAYSSYEQYF.

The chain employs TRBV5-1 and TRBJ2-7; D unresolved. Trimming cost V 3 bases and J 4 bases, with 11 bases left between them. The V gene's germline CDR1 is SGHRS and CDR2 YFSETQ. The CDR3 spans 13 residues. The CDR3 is CASSYGPAYEQYF. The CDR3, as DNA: TGCGCCAGCAGCTACGGACCGGCTTACGAGCAGTACTTC.

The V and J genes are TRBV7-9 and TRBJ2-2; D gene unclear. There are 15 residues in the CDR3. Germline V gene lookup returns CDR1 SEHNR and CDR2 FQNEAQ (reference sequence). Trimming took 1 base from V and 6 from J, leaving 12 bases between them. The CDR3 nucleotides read TGTGCCAGCAGCTTAGTTTCAGTCGCATCCGGGGAGCTGTTTTTT. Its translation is CASSLVSVASGELFF.

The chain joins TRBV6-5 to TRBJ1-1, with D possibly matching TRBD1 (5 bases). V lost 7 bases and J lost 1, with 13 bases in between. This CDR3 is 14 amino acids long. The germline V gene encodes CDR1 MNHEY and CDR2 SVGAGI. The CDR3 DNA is TGTGCCAGCACCACCGGGACGGGGAACACTGAAGCTTTCTTT. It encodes CASTTGTGNTEAFF.

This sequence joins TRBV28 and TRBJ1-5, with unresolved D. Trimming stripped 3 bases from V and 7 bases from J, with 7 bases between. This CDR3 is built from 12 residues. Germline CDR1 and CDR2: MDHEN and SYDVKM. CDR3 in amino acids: CASSFRRQPQHF. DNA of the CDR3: TGTGCCAGCAGTTTCCGTAGACAGCCCCAGCATTTT.

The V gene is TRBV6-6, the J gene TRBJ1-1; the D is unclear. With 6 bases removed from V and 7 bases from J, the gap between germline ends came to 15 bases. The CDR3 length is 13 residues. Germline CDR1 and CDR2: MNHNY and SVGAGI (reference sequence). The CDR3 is CASSPLRLLEAFF. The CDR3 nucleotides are TGTGCCAGCAGCCCACTCCGCCTGCTTGAAGCTTTCTTT.

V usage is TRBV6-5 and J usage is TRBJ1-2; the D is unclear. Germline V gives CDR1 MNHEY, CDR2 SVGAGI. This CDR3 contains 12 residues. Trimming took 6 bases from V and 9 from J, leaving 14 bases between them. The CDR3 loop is CASRQLRGSYTF. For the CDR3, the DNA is TGTGCCAGCAGACAGCTTCGGGGAAGCTACACCTTC.

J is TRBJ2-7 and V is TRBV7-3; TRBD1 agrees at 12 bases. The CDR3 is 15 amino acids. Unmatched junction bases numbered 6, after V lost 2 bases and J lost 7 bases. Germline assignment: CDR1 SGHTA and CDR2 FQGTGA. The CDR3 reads CASSLAGTGGEEQYF. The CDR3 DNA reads TGTGCCAGCAGCTTAGCCGGGACAGGGGGCGAGGAGCAGTACTTC.

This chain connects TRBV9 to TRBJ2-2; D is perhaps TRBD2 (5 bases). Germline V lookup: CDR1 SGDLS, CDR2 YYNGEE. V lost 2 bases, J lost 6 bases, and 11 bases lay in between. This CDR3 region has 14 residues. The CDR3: CASSVPSKAGELFF. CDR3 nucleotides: TGTGCCAGCAGCGTGCCTAGCAAGGCCGGGGAGCTGTTTTTT.

In DNA form, the CDR3 reads TGCAGCGTTGAAGCCGGAGGGCGGGCCGGGGAGCTGTTTTTT. It specifies CSVEAGGRAGELFF. The rearrangement uses TRBV29-1 and TRBJ2-2; D may be TRBD2 (6 bases). This CDR3 spans 14 amino acids. The germline V gene has CDR1 SQVTM and CDR2 ANQGSEA. V was pared by 1 base and J by 6 bases, with 12 bases between.

The CDR3, as DNA: TGTGCCAGCAGCCCCGGGGCAGGGGGCGGGAAGACTGAAGCTTTCTTT. It is translated as CASSPGAGGGKTEAFF. The V and J genes are TRBV9 and TRBJ1-1; TRBD1 matches 8 bases. The CDR3 sequence is 16 residues long. J gave up 5 bases and V 4 bases, and 13 bases lay outside the gene matches. Germline V gene sequence: CDR1 SGDLS, CDR2 YYNGEE.

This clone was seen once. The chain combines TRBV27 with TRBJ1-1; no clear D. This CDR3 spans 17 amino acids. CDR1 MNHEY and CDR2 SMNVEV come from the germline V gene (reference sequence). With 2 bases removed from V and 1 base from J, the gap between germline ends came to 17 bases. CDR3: CASSLLRPRNQNTEAFF. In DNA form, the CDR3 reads TGTGCCAGCAGTTTACTCCGCCCGCGGAATCAGAACACTGAAGCTTTCTTT.

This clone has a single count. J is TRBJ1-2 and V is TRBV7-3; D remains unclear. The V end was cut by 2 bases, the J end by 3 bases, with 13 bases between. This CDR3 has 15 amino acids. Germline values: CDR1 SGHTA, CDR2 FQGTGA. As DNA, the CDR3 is TGTGCCAGCAGCTTATACGGAGGGAAAGACTATGGCTACACCTTC. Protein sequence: CASSLYGGKDYGYTF.

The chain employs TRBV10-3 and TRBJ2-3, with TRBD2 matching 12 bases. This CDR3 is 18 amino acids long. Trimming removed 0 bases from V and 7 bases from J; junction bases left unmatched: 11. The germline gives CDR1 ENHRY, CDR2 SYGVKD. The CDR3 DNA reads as TGTGCCATCAGTGAGTCGGATCCTCTAGCGGGAGGGATGCATACGCAGTATTTT. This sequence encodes CAISESDPLAGGMHTQYF.